Below are 15 T cell receptor beta chains sequenced from a single sample in a study of regulatory T cells in long-lasting Graves disease. Time point of the sample: newly diagnosed GD, antithyroid drugs for less than 3 months. PBMCs were the source of the RNA used for TCR sequencing. The authors built TCR beta libraries using iRepertoire HTBI primers and Arm-PCR of CDR3 regions. In TCRdb, the multiplex PCR reads were re-called with MiXCR into one record per CDR3 protein. This sample has 400,000 to 550,000 distinct CDR3 sequences; about 16% occur once, and the top ten carry 16%. These sequences were also reported in another study, on T cells in Graves' hyperthyroidism and ophthalmopathy.

Specimen: peripheral blood mononuclear cells (PBMCs), collected at new diagnosis, from a patient treated with antithyroid drugs. All receptors derive from a woman aged 25 to 45 with Graves disease.

This clonotype was picked up many times. The chain links TRBV6-1 to TRBJ1-1; 12 bases are a match to TRBD1. The CDR3 sequence is 19 residues long. Germline values: CDR1 MNHNS, CDR2 SASEGT. With 7 bases clipped from V and 2 bases from J, the junction kept 17 bases outside the gene matches. The CDR3 nucleotides are TGTGCCAGCACCCATAGGGGGGACAGGGGGCCCCTTCTTAACACTGAAGCTTTCTTT. Residues: CASTHRGDRGPLLNTEAFF.

At least ten counts were recorded for this clonotype. The rearrangement uses TRBV20-1 and TRBJ2-1; TRBD2 matches at 11 bases. CDR3 length: 14 residues. The V gene end was trimmed by 5 bases and the J gene end by 9 bases; junction bases not matched to a gene: 9. Germline lookup yields CDR1 DFQATT and CDR2 SNEGSKA (reference sequence). The CDR3 is CSAVDTGTSGEQFF. The CDR3 coding sequence is TGCAGTGCTGTTGACACCGGGACTAGCGGTGAGCAGTTCTTC.

This clonotype was found many times. The rearrangement links TRBV20-1 to TRBJ2-5, with 10 bases matching TRBD1. CDR1 and CDR2 from the germline V gene are DFQATT and SNEGSKA (reference sequence). The V segment lost 5 bases and the J segment 4 bases; nucleotides outside the gene matches: 10. The CDR3 runs to 15 residues. The CDR3 nucleotides read TGCAGTGCTGTGCAGGGACAGGGGTCGTTAGAGACCCAGTACTTC. It specifies CSAVQGQGSLETQYF.

In this sample, this clonotype turned up many times. The chain links TRBV7-8 to TRBJ2-1, with 11 bases fitting TRBD2. Trimming removed 5 bases from V and 9 bases from J; junction bases left unmatched: 18. This CDR3 is 18 amino acids long. Germline CDR1 is SGHVS and CDR2 is FQNEAQ. CDR3 loop: CASSRLFLAGGLGGEQFF. The CDR3 DNA is TGTGCCAGCAGCCGATTATTTTTAGCGGGAGGGTTGGGGGGTGAGCAGTTCTTC. Full variable domain (remainder filled in from reference TRBV7-8 and TRBJ2-1): GAGVSQSPRYKVAKRGQDVALRCDPISGHVSLFWYQQALGQGPEFLTYFQNEAQLDKSGLPSDRFFAERPEGSVSTLKIQRTQQEDSAVYLCASSRLFLAGGLGGEQFFGPGTRLTVL.

This chain joins TRBV14 and TRBJ1-2; D is uncertain. CDR1 is SGHDN, CDR2 FVKESK, per germline. With 2 bases removed from V and 8 bases from J, the gap between germline ends came to 12 bases. The CDR3 runs to 13 residues. DNA of the CDR3: TGTGCCAGCAGCCAACTCACGTCGTGGGGCTACACCTTC. It codes for CASSQLTSWGYTF.

This clonotype was observed many times. J is TRBJ2-5 and V is TRBV5-6; the match to TRBD2 covers 12 bases. Germline trimming cut 4 bases from V and 4 bases from J; bases unmatched to any gene: 8. In germline, CDR1 is SGHDT, CDR2 YYEEEE. The CDR3 contains 16 residues. The CDR3 protein is CASSTRLAGVGETQYF. In DNA, the CDR3 is TGTGCCAGCAGCACACGACTAGCGGGAGTTGGAGAGACCCAGTACTTC.

This clonotype was observed many times. CDR3 residues: CASSPGGGEVYNEQFF. The CDR3 bases are TGTGCCAGCAGCCCCGGCGGGGGGGAAGTCTACAATGAGCAGTTCTTC. The rearrangement links TRBV6-1 to TRBJ2-1; 9 bases are a match to TRBD2. The V and J ends lost 6 bases and 3 bases, in that order; junction bases with no gene match: 9. The CDR3 loop spans 16 amino acids. Germline V gene data show CDR1 as MNHNS and CDR2 as SASEGT.

There are a few counts of this clonotype. V is TRBV15 and J is TRBJ1-1, with D unresolved. This CDR3 is 14 amino acids long. Germline CDR1 is LNHNV and CDR2 is YYDKDF (reference sequence). V lost 3 bases, J lost 4 bases, and 12 bases lay in between. The CDR3 DNA reads TGTGCCACCAGCAGCCGAGGAGTTTCCACTGAAGCTTTCTTT. This gives the protein CATSSRGVSTEAFF.

The gene calls are TRBV12-3 or TRBV12-4 and TRBJ2-1; 12 nucleotides line up with TRBD1. The J segment lost 5 bases and the V segment lost 6 bases, leaving 5 bases of the junction unmatched. This CDR3 has 15 amino acids. CDR3: CASSPGQGAHNEQFF. Written as DNA, the CDR3 is TGTGCCAGCAGCCCGGGACAGGGGGCGCACAATGAGCAGTTCTTC.

The table lists this clonotype with a few counts. The chain uses TRBV10-3 and TRBJ2-3, with TRBD2 matching 12 bases. The CDR3 spans 17 residues. J lost 2 bases, V lost 4 bases, and 7 bases had no gene match. Germline V gene data show CDR1 as ENHRY and CDR2 as SYGVKD. As DNA, the CDR3 is TGTGCCATCAGTGGCCCTGGACTAGCGGGGTTCACAGATACGCAGTATTTT. Its protein product is CAISGPGLAGFTDTQYF.

The gene calls are TRBV20-1 and TRBJ1-3, with D unresolved. The CDR3 has 11 residues. Germline assignment: CDR1 DFQATT and CDR2 SNEGSKA (reference sequence). Trimming took 6 bases from V and 9 from J, leaving 12 bases between them. For the CDR3, the DNA is TGCAGTGCCACCCGGGGAGGCACCATATATTTT. This sequence encodes CSATRGGTIYF.

The rearrangement joins TRBV7-8 to TRBJ2-6; 9 bases are shared with TRBD1. The V and J ends lost 4 bases and 3 bases, in that order; junction bases with no gene match: 4. This CDR3 region has 16 residues. CDR1 is SGHVS, CDR2 FQNEAQ, per germline. For the CDR3, the DNA is TGTGCCAGCAGCTCACAGGGGGCGCTTGGGGCCAACGTCCTGACTTTC. Translating gives CASSSQGALGANVLTF.

This clonotype was recorded many times. V gene TRBV19 combines with J gene TRBJ2-7, with 8 bases fitting TRBD1. The germline CDR1 and CDR2 sequences are LNHDA and SQIVND (reference sequence). After removal of 7 bases from V and 6 bases from J, the junction contained 17 bases not matched to a gene. The CDR3 is 16 amino acids. CDR3 protein: CASTPSGTGFGAEQYF. CDR3 coding DNA: TGTGCCAGTACCCCTTCAGGGACAGGTTTCGGCGCCGAGCAGTACTTC.

This clonotype showed up just a few times. The V and J genes are TRBV4-1 and TRBJ2-2, with TRBD2 identical over 7 bases. Per the germline V gene, CDR1 is MGHRA and CDR2 is YSYEKL. The CDR3 is made up of 15 amino acids. V lost 5 bases and J lost 5; bases outside the gene matches: 8. The CDR3 bases are TGCGCCAGCAGCGTAGGAAGGGGAGGGACCGGGGAGCTGTTTTTT. It translates to CASSVGRGGTGELFF.

A few counts support this clonotype. CDR3 residues: CSARVPVQGSNGYTF. CDR3 coding DNA: TGCAGTGCTAGGGTCCCTGTCCAGGGTAGTAATGGCTACACCTTC. The chain carries TRBV20-1 and TRBJ1-2; possible D gene TRBD1, 5 bases. CDR3 size: 15 residues. V lost 3 bases and J 6 bases, leaving 20 bases between the germline ends. From germline, CDR1 is DFQATT and CDR2 SNEGSKA (reference sequence).